These 21 T cell receptor beta chains share one sample of origin, sequenced in a study of regulatory T cells in long-lasting Graves disease. Time point given: persistent/refractory GD, antithyroid drugs over 5 years with positive TRAb. Construction of the TCR library relied on RNA isolated from PBMCs. According to the study, TCR beta libraries were built with iRepertoire HTBI primers and CDR3-region Arm-PCR. TCRdb re-derived calls from the multiplex PCR reads in MiXCR, one entry per CDR3 protein. The profile covers over 300,000 distinct CDR3 sequences, with about 20% appearing a single time and just under 30% taken by the ten largest. Here the sequenced sample was peripheral blood mononuclear cells (PBMCs), taken when the disease was refractory, from a patient treated with antithyroid drugs. These receptors all come from a female donor with Graves disease.

The J gene is TRBJ2-6, the V gene TRBV11-3, with 8 bases identical to TRBD1. This CDR3 has 16 residues. Germline CDR1 SGHNT, CDR2 YENEEA. V lost 4 bases, J lost 4 bases, and 6 bases stayed unmatched. DNA of the CDR3: TGTGCCAGCAGCTCCCAGGGGGCAAAAGGGGCCAACGTCCTGACTTTC. Amino acids: CASSSQGAKGANVLTF.

The chain recombines TRBV19 with TRBJ1-1, with 8 bases fitting TRBD1. V trimming: 2 bases; J trimming: 5 bases; junction bases outside the gene matches: 4. The CDR3 spans 14 residues. Germline CDR1 LNHDA, CDR2 SQIVND (reference sequence). The CDR3 DNA reads TGTGCCAGTAGTATAAACAGGGGGGGAACTGAAGCTTTCTTT. It encodes CASSINRGGTEAFF. Combining the CDR3 with reference TRBV19 and TRBJ1-1 gives the whole variable domain DGGITQSPKYLFRKEGQNVTLSCEQNLNHDAMYWYRQDPGQGLRLIYYSQIVNDFQKGDIAEGYSVSREKKESFPLTVTSAQKNPTAFYLCASSINRGGTEAFFGQGTRLTVV.

The sample holds many counts of this clonotype. CDR3 sequence reads: CASSNGQYGYTF. CDR3 nucleotide sequence: TGTGCCAGCAGTAACGGACAGTATGGCTACACCTTC. V is TRBV6-2 or TRBV6-3 and J is TRBJ1-2, with a tentative D call TRBD1 (6 bases). V was clipped by 5 bases and J by 5 bases, with 9 bases between them. Germline CDR1 MNHEY, CDR2 SVGEGT. The CDR3 has 12 amino acids.

Of note for this clonotype: A read error may explain this, as a much larger clone is one base away. A read error is likely, as this CDR3 ends without the conserved phenylalanine or tryptophan. The chain joins TRBV28 to TRBJ1-1, with 8 bases fitting TRBD1. Germline trimming cut 6 bases from V and 4 bases from J; bases unmatched to any gene: 7. From germline, CDR1 is MDHEN and CDR2 SYDVKM. The CDR3 is made up of 14 amino acids. The CDR3 DNA is TGTGCCAGCAGCACCGGACAGGGAGGCACTGAAGCTTTCTCT. Translation gives CASSTGQGGTEAFS.

This chain connects TRBV7-9 to TRBJ1-6, with a possible D match to TRBD1 (6 bases). Trimming stripped 5 bases from V and 0 bases from J, with 8 bases between. The CDR3 loop spans 15 amino acids. Germline V gene lookup returns CDR1 SEHNR and CDR2 FQNEAQ (reference sequence). CDR3 DNA: TGTGCCAGCAGCGGGACATTCTCCTATAATTCACCCCTCCACTTT. Its translation: CASSGTFSYNSPLHF.

In this sample, this clonotype turned up a few times. CDR3 DNA: TGTGCCAGCAGCTTAGTTACAGGGTCTGGAAACACCATATATTTT. Protein sequence: CASSLVTGSGNTIYF. V and J are TRBV7-9 and TRBJ1-3; weak D call: TRBD1 (6 bases). The CDR3 has 15 residues. CDR1 and CDR2 (germline): SEHNR, FQNEAQ (reference sequence). V was pared by 1 base and J by 1 base, with 8 bases between.

This chain links TRBV25-1 with TRBJ1-1, with a weak D call TRBD1 (6 bases). Germline assignment: CDR1 MGHDK and CDR2 SYGVNS. The ends were cut back, 2 bases at V and 5 bases at J, with 18 bases in the middle. This CDR3 has 16 amino acids. The CDR3 DNA reads TGTGCCAGCAGTGAAGCCCTCAGGGGACTAGTAACTGAAGCTTTCTTT. Residues: CASSEALRGLVTEAFF.

This clonotype appeared many times. The genes are TRBV27 and TRBJ1-1; TRBD1 might be the D (6 bases). Germline V gene lookup returns CDR1 MNHEY and CDR2 SMNVEV (reference sequence). This CDR3 spans 16 amino acids. The ends were cut back, 3 bases at V and 6 bases at J, with 20 bases in the middle. The CDR3 is CASSFRTASARAEAFF. The CDR3 nucleotides are TGTGCCAGCAGTTTTCGGACAGCGTCCGCTCGCGCTGAAGCTTTCTTT.

Many counts were recorded for this clonotype. This chain joins TRBV6-9 and TRBJ2-7, with 10 positions matching TRBD2. J gave up 2 bases and V 1 base, and 2 bases lay outside the gene matches. This CDR3 contains 15 residues. Germline CDR1 reads MNHGY; CDR2 reads SVAAGI. The CDR3 loop reads CASSYCLAGAYEQYF. DNA for the CDR3: TGTGCCAGCAGTTATTGCCTAGCGGGGGCCTACGAGCAGTACTTC.

V is TRBV5-6 and J is TRBJ2-6; tentative D call: TRBD1 (5 bases). Looked up from germline, CDR1 is SGHDT and CDR2 is YYEEEE. CDR3 length: 18 residues. The V end lost 1 base, the J end lost 1 base, and 15 bases lay between the germline ends. CDR3 bases: TGTGCCAGCAGCTTGAGCCCGGACATCTCTTCTGGGGCCAACGTCCTGACTTTC. Amino acid sequence: CASSLSPDISSGANVLTF. Variable domain in full (rest from reference TRBV5-6 and TRBJ2-6): DAGVTQSPTHLIKTRGQQVTLRCSPKSGHDTVSWYQQALGQGPQFIFQYYEEEERQRGNFPDRFSGHQFPNYSSELNVNALLLGDSALYLCASSLSPDISSGANVLTFGAGSRLTVL.

This clonotype appeared many times. This chain connects TRBV2 to TRBJ2-2; D is undetermined. Germline CDR1 reads SNHLY; CDR2 reads FYNNEI. Between the trimmed V and J ends, which lost 7 bases and 5 bases, there was a span of 11 bases. The CDR3 is made up of 13 amino acids. The CDR3: CASTKGPTGELFF. CDR3 bases: TGTGCCAGCACCAAAGGGCCTACCGGGGAGCTGTTTTTT.

This clonotype was counted ten times or more. The gene calls are TRBV5-1 and TRBJ2-7, with a possible D match to TRBD1 (5 bases). This CDR3 region has 13 residues. V lost 3 bases, J lost 5 bases, and 12 bases lay in between. Germline V lookup: CDR1 SGHRS, CDR2 YFSETQ. The DNA of the CDR3 is TGCGCCAGCAGCTGGGGCCACGAAGACGAGCAGTACTTC. Protein sequence: CASSWGHEDEQYF.

With respect to this clonotype: At one boundary the junction diverges from the germline segment, which might be a read error. The genes are TRBV15 and TRBJ2-5; D unresolved. The CDR3 runs 18 residues. The germline gives CDR1 LNHNV, CDR2 YYDKDF (reference sequence). CDR3 nucleotides: TGTGCCGCCAGCAGCTCATCACCTCTCGGATACAGACAAGAGACCCAGTACTTC. Translating it yields CAASSSSPLGYRQETQYF.

This clonotype was detected only a few times. The chain employs TRBV25-1 and TRBJ1-3, with a possible D match to TRBD1 (5 bases). The CDR3 is made up of 16 amino acids. CDR1 is MGHDK and CDR2 is SYGVNS in the germline V gene. The V and J ends lost 3 bases and 2 bases respectively, with 14 bases between them. CDR3 in amino acids: CASSDLRVGAGNTIYF. The CDR3 DNA is TGTGCCAGCAGTGACCTCAGGGTAGGCGCTGGAAACACCATATATTTT.

There are many counts of this clonotype. V gene TRBV12-3 or TRBV12-4 combines with J gene TRBJ2-2; D is unclear. Trimming stripped 3 bases from V and 4 bases from J, with 9 bases between. CDR3 length equals 14 residues. The CDR3 here is CASSFGRGTGELFF. The CDR3 region has the DNA TGTGCCAGCAGTTTCGGGCGAGGCACCGGGGAGCTGTTTTTT.

This clonotype came up many times. The V call is TRBV2, the J call TRBJ2-7; D ambiguous. CDR3 length: 12 residues. Germline V lookup: CDR1 SNHLY, CDR2 FYNNEI. V lost 7 bases, J lost 3 bases, and 10 bases lay in between. In DNA, the CDR3 is TGTGCCAGCATCACTGGCCGCTACGAGCAGTACTTC. Translated, it gives CASITGRYEQYF.

This clonotype was found a few times. The chain joins TRBV12-3 or TRBV12-4 to TRBJ1-4; 7 positions agree with TRBD1. Unmatched junction bases numbered 19, after V lost 3 bases and J lost 0 bases. This CDR3 spans 21 amino acids. Written as DNA, the CDR3 is TGTGCCAGCAGTTTGCGCCGGAATGGGGCCGGGACAGACCCAACTAATGAAAAACTGTTTTTT. Translation gives CASSLRRNGAGTDPTNEKLFF.

V gene TRBV20-1 combines with J gene TRBJ1-2; D is undetermined. The germline gives CDR1 DFQATT, CDR2 SNEGSKA (reference sequence). V was clipped by 3 bases and J by 1 base, with 6 bases between them. CDR3 length: 12 amino acids. CDR3 region: CSASKNNYGYTF. The DNA of the CDR3 is TGCAGTGCTAGTAAGAATAACTATGGCTACACCTTC.

This clonotype was recorded a few times. The chain combines TRBV20-1 with TRBJ1-1, with TRBD1 identical over 10 bases. The CDR3 extends over 15 amino acids. Germline CDR1 DFQATT, CDR2 SNEGSKA (reference sequence). Losses at the gene ends were 6 bases for V and 0 bases for J; bases not matched to a gene: 7. CDR3 DNA sequence: TGCAGTGCAAGGACAGGGGGAATCATGAACACTGAAGCTTTCTTT. Its translation: CSARTGGIMNTEAFF.

This chain connects TRBV24-1 to TRBJ2-7; 15 nucleotides align to TRBD2. The CDR3 totals 16 residues. CDR1 is KGHDR and CDR2 is SFDVKD in the germline V gene. Losses at the gene ends were 5 bases for V and 0 bases for J; bases not matched to a gene: 1. Here the CDR3 DNA reads TGTGCCACCAGTGGGACTAGCGGGAGGGCCTCCTACGAGCAGTACTTC. Amino acid sequence: CATSGTSGRASYEQYF.

This clonotype was observed a handful of times. This rearrangement joins TRBV11-2 to TRBJ1-5; no clear D gene. The CDR3 consists of 15 residues. CDR1 is SGHAT and CDR2 is FQNNGV in the germline V gene. The V end was cut by 2 bases, the J end by 2 bases, with 10 bases between. CDR3 region: CASSLMGSGNQPQHF. CDR3 DNA: TGTGCCAGCAGCTTAATGGGGAGTGGCAATCAGCCCCAGCATTTT.